This TCR beta chain was obtained from a study of identical twins. TCRdb recomputed calls from the 5' RACE reads with MiXCR, one row per CDR3 protein. The sample lists roughly 1.6 million distinct CDR3 sequences, about 31% occurring once. This clonotype was counted many times. The material sequenced was cord blood. This TCR derives from a newborn girl in good health.

CDR3 protein: CAISEQAQYDTQYF. CDR3 DNA sequence: TGTGCCATCAGTGAACAGGCCCAATATGATACGCAGTATTTT. The chain joins TRBV10-3 to TRBJ2-3; D may be TRBD1 (5 bases). V was trimmed by 3 bases and J by 6 bases, leaving 13 bases between them. Germline V CDR1 and CDR2: ENHRY, SYGVKD. The CDR3 is 14 residues long.